The present T cell receptor beta chain was sequenced within a study of tissue T cells after allogeneic stem cell transplantation. Adult allogeneic hematopoietic cell transplant recipients with steroid-refractory graft-versus-host disease were prospectively enrolled for research autopsy. Using immunoSEQ multiplex PCR, the repertoire was profiled, and TCRdb retains in-frame clones only, with some absent. The sample holds fewer than 9,500 clones; 65% to 85% are singletons and the top ten take about 14%. V was pared by 6 bases and J by 8 bases, with 13 bases between. The CDR3 spans 12 residues. CDR1 is MGHRA and CDR2 is YSYEKL in the germline V gene. This clone was seen a handful of times.

The receptor comes from a male patient over 55 with steroid-refractory graft-versus-host disease after an allogeneic stem cell transplant. Some of the T cells may derive from the graft donor. The sample consisted of skin, taken at autopsy. This chain connects TRBV4-1 to TRBJ1-1; unclear D gene. The CDR3 DNA reads as TGCGCCAGCAGTCTTACGCAGGAGGAAGCTTTCTTT. Its protein product is CASSLTQEEAFF.